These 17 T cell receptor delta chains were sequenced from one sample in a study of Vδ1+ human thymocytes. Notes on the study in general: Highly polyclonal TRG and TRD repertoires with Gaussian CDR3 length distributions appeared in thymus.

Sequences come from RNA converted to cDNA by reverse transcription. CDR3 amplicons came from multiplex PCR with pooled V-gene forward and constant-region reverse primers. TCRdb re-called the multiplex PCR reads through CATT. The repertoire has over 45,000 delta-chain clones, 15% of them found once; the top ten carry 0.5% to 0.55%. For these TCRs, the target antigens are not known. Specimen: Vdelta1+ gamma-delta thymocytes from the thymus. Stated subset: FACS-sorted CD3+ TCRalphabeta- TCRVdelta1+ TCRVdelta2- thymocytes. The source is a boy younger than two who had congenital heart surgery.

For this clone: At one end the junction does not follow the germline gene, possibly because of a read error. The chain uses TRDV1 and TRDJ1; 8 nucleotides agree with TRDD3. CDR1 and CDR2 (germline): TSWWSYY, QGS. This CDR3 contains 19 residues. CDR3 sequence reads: CALGELSPTGIPVHDKLTF. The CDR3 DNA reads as TGTGCTCTTGGGGAACTATCCCCTACGGGGATACCGGTCCACGATAAACTCACCTTT.

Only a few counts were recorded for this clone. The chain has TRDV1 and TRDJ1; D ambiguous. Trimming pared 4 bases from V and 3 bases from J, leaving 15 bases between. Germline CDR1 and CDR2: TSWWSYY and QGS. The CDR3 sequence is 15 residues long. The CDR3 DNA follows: TGTGCTCTTGGGGCTCAATTCCGGAGATCCGATAAACTCATCTTT. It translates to CALGAQFRRSDKLIF.

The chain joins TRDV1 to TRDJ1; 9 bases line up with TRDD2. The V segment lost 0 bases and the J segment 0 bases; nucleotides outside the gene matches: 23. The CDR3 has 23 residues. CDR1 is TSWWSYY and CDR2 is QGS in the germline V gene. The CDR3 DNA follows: TGTGCTCTTGGGGAACTGGCCTTCCTACCGGCTCGTGGCGCACCGCTGTACACCGATAAACTCATCTTT. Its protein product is CALGELAFLPARGAPLYTDKLIF.

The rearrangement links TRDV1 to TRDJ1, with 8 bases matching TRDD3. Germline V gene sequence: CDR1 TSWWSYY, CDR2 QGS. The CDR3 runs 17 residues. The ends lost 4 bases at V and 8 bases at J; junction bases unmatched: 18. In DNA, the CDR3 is TGTGCTCTTGGGGTTCCACGGGAAGGGGATACCTACAAGAAACTCATCTTT. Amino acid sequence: CALGVPREGDTYKKLIF.

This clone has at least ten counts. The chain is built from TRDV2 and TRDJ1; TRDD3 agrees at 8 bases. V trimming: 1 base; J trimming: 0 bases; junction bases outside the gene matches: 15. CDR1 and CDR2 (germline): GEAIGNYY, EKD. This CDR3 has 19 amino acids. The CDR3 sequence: CACDTIPYWGPVYTDKLIF. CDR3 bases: TGTGCCTGTGACACTATTCCATACTGGGGGCCCGTGTACACCGATAAACTCATCTTT.

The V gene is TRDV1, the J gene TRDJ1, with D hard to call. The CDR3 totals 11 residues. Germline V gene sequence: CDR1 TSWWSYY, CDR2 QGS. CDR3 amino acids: CAPKKSDKLIF. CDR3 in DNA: TGTGCCCCAAAGAAGTCCGATAAACTCATCTTT.

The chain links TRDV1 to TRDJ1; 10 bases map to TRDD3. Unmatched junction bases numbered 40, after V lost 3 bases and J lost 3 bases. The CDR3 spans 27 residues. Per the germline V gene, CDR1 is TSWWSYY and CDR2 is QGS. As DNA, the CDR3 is TGTGCTCTTGGGGACCCAGTTGGGCGAAATCCGACCTCACACTTACTGGGGGATTGGGGATCACCCGATAAACTCATCTTT. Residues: CALGDPVGRNPTSHLLGDWGSPDKLIF.

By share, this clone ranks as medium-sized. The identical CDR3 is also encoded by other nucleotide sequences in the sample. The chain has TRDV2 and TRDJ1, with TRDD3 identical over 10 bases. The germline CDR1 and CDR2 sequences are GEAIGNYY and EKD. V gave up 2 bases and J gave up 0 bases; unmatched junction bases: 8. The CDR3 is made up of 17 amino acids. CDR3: CACDSQYWGIYTDKLIF. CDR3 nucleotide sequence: TGTGCCTGTGACAGTCAGTACTGGGGGATTTACACCGATAAACTCATCTTT.

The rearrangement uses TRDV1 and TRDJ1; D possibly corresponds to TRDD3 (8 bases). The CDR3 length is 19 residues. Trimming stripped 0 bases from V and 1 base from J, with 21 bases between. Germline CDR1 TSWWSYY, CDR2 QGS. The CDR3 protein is CALGELVPSSWGTTDKLIF. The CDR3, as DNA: TGTGCTCTTGGGGAACTAGTTCCTTCCTCCTGGGGGACCACCGATAAACTCATCTTT.

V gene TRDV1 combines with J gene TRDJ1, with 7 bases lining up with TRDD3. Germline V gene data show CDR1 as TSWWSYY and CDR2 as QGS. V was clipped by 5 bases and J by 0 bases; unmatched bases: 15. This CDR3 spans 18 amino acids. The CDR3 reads CALGPRSYWGAYTDKLIF. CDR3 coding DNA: TGTGCTCTTGGGCCCAGAAGCTACTGGGGAGCGTACACCGATAAACTCATCTTT.

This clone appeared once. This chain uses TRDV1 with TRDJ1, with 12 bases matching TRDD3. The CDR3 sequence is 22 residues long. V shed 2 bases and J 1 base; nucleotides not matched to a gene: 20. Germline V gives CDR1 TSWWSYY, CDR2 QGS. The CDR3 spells CALGESSTAPILGDTVTDKLIF. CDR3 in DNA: TGTGCTCTTGGGGAATCTTCCACCGCCCCTATACTGGGGGATACTGTCACCGATAAACTCATCTTT.

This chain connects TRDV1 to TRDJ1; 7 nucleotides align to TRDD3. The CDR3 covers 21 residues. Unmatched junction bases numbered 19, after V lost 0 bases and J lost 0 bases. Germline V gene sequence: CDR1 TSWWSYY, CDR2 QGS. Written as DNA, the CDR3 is TGTGCTCTTGGGGAACTGGGACCGATAGTTGGTGGGGGACCATACACCGATAAACTCATCTTT. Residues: CALGELGPIVGGGPYTDKLIF.

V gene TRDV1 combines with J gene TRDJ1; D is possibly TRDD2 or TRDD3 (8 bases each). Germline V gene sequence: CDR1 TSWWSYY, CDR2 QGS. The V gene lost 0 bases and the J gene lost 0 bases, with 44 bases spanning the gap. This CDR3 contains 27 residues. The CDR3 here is CALGELRVLPTVLGGSAIKVDTDKLIF. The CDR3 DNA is TGTGCTCTTGGGGAACTAAGGGTTCTTCCTACCGTACTGGGGGGATCGGCAATCAAAGTGGACACCGATAAACTCATCTTT.

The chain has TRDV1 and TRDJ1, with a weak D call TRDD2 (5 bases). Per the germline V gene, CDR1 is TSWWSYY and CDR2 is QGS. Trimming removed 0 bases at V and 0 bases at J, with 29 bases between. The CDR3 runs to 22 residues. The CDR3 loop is CALGELIAPTWQTTFYTDKLIF. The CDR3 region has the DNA TGTGCTCTTGGGGAACTAATTGCACCTACGTGGCAGACAACATTTTACACCGATAAACTCATCTTT.

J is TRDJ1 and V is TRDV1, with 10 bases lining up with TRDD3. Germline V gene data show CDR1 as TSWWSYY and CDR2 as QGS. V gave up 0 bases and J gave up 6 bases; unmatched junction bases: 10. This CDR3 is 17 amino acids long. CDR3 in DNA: TGTGCTCTTGGGGAACTAATTCCTACTGGGGGATGTTATAAACTCATCTTT. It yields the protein CALGELIPTGGCYKLIF.

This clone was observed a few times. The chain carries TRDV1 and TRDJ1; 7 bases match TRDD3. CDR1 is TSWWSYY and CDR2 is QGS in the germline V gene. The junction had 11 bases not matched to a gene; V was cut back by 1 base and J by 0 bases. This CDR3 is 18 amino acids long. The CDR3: CALGEQRALGEYTDKLIF. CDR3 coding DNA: TGTGCTCTTGGGGAACAACGGGCGTTGGGGGAGTACACCGATAAACTCATCTTT.

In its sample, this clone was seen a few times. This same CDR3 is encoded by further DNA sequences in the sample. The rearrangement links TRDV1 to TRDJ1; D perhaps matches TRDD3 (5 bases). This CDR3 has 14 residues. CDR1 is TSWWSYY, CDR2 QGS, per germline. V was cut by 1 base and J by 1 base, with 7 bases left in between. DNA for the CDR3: TGTGCTCTTGGGGAACCCGGGGGCACCGATAAACTCATCTTT. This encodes CALGEPGGTDKLIF.